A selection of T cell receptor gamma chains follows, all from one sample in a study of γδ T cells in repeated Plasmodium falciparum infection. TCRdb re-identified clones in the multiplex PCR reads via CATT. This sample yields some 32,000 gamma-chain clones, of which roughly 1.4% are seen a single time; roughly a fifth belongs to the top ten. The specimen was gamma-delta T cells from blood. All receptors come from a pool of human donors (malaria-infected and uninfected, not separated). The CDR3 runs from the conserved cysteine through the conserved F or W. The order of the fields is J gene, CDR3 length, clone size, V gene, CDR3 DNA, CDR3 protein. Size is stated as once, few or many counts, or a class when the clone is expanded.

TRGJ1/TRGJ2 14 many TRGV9 TGTGCCTTGTGGGAGTCCCTTCATTATTATAAGAAACTCTTT CALWESLHYYKKLF
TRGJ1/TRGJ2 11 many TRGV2 TGTGCCACCTGGGACGGGCCGTATAAACTCTTT CATWDGPYKLF
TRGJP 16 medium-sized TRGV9 TGTGCCTTGTGGGAGGTGCGTGGGTTGGGCAAAAAAATCAAGGTATTT CALWEVRGLGKKIKVF
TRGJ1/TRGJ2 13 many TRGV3 TGTGCCACCTGGGACACACATTATTATAAGAAACTCTTT CATWDTHYYKKLF
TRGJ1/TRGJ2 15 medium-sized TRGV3 TGTGCCACCTGGGACAGGCCGGTGGGTTATTATAAGAAACTCTTT CATWDRPVGYYKKLF
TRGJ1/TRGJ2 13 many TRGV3 TGTGCCACCTGGGACAGCAATTATTATAAGAAACTCTTT CATWDSNYYKKLF
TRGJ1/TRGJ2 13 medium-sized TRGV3 TGTGCCACCTGGGACAGGCCAGAATATAAGAAACTCTTT CATWDRPEYKKLF
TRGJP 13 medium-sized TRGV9 TGTGCCTTGGAAGAGTTGGGCAAAAAAATCAAGGTATTT CALEELGKKIKVF
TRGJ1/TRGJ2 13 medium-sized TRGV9 TGTGCCTTGTGGGAAGCTTGTTATTATAAGAAACTCTTT CALWEACYYKKLF
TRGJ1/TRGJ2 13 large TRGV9 TGTGCCTTGTGGGAGGTCTGTGGGGGCGGGAAACTCTTT CALWEVCGGGKLF
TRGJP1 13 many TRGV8 TGTGCCACCAAGGGAACCACTGGTTGGTTCAAGATATTT CATKGTTGWFKIF
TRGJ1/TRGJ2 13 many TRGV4 TGTGCCACCTGGGATGAATCTTATTATAAGAAACTCTTT CATWDESYYKKLF
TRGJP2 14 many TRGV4 TGTGCCACCTGGGCAGCTAGTAGTGATTGGATCAAGACGTTT CATWAASSDWIKTF
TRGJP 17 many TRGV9 TGTGCCTTGTGGGAAGGGAAGCGAGAGTTGGGCAAAAAAATCAAGGTATTT CALWEGKRELGKKIKVF
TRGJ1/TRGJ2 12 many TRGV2 TGTGCCACCTGGGACGAAGGTTATAAGAAACTCTTT CATWDEGYKKLF
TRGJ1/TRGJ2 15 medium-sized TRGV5 TGTGCCACCTGGGACAGGCCGGGGAATTATTATAAGAAACTCTTT CATWDRPGNYYKKLF
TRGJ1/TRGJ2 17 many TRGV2 TGTGCCACCTGGGACGCACGAGCCCCTAGGAATTATTATAAGAAACTCTTT CATWDARAPRNYYKKLF
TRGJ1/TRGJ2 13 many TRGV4 TGTGCCACCTGGGATGGGCCCGGTTATAAGAAACTCTTT CATWDGPGYKKLF
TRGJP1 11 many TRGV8 TGTGCCACCTTGGCTCCTGGGTTCAAGATATTT CATLAPGFKIF
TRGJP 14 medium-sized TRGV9 TGTGCCTTGTGGGAGGTGGCGGGCAAAAAAATCAAGGTATTT CALWEVAGKKIKVF
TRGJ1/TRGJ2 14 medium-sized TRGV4 TGTGCCACCTGGGATGTGGAAGTCGGAAGGCGGAAACTCTTT CATWDVEVGRRKLF
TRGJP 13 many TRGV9 TGTGCCTTGTTGTGGTTGGGCAAAAAAATCAAGGTATTT CALLWLGKKIKVF
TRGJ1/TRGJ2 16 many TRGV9 TGTGCCTTGTGGGAGGTGCTCCCCCTCCGCGAGAATAAGAAACTCTTT CALWEVLPLRENKKLF
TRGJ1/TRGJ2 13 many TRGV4 TGTGCCACCTGGGATGGCCTTTATTATAAGAAACTCTTT CATWDGLYYKKLF
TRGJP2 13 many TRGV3 TGTGCCACCTGGGTTAGTAGTGATTGGATCAAGACGTTT CATWVSSDWIKTF
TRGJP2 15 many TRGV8 TGTGCCACCTGGGTTTTACATAGTAGTGATTGGATCAAGACGTTT CATWVLHSSDWIKTF
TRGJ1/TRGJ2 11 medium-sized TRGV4 TGTGCCACCTGGGAGGGCTATAAGAAACTCTTT CATWEGYKKLF
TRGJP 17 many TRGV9 TGTGCCTTGTGGGAGGCCCGGGGAGGGTTGGGCAAAAAAATCAAGGTATTT CALWEARGGLGKKIKVF
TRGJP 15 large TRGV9 TGTGCCTTGTGGGAGGATCGGTTGGGCAAAAAAATCAAGGTATTT CALWEDRLGKKIKVF
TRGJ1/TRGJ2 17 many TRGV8 TGTGCCACCTGGGCCGTACCACCGGACCCGAATTATTATAAGAAACTCTTT CATWAVPPDPNYYKKLF
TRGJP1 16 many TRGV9 TGTGCCTTGTGGGAGCTGAAATATACCACTGGTTGGTTCAAGATATTT CALWELKYTTGWFKIF
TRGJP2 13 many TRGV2 TGTGCCACCTGGGACGGGCCGGATTGGATCAAGACGTTT CATWDGPDWIKTF
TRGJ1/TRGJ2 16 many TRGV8 TGTGCCACCTGGGATAGGCCTCCCCCCCGGAGTTATAAGAAACTCTTT CATWDRPPPRSYKKLF
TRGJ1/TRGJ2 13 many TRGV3 TGTGCCACCTGGGACCTAAATTATTATAAGAAACTCTTT CATWDLNYYKKLF
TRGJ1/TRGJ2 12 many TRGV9 TGTGCCTTGTGGTGGTTTTATTATAAGAAACTCTTT CALWWFYYKKLF
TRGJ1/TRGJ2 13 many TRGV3 TGTGCCACCTGGGACCTACATGATTATAAGAAACTCTTT CATWDLHDYKKLF
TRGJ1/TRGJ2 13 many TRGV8 TGTGCCACCTGGGATAGCCCAAATTATAAGAAACTCTTT CATWDSPNYKKLF
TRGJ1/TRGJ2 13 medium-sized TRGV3 TGTGCCACCTGGGACAGGCTTGGTTATAAGAAACTCTTT CATWDRLGYKKLF
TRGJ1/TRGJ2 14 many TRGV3 TGTGCCACCTGGGACATAAAATCTTATTATAAGAAACTCTTT CATWDIKSYYKKLF